One sample yielded the 19 T cell receptor beta chains listed below, sequenced in a study of blood T cells in healthy people across ages. Sample-barcoded 5' priming and a J-beta primer mix drove a second PCR of 7 to 11 cycles. TCRdb analysed the 5' RACE reads with MiXCR anew, one entry per CDR3 protein. The data show some 900,000 distinct CDR3 sequences, 29% seen once. Sequencing input: blood. These receptors all come from a woman of 80 years or more in good health.

The sample holds many counts of this clonotype. The chain couples TRBV10-2 to TRBJ2-7; D is uncertain. Between the trimmed V and J ends, which lost 3 bases and 0 bases, there was a span of 6 bases. CDR1 and CDR2 from the germline V gene are WSHSY and SAAADI. This CDR3 spans 13 amino acids. The DNA of the CDR3 is TGCGCCAGCAGTGACGGCAGCTCCTACGAGCAGTACTTC. The encoded protein is CASSDGSSYEQYF.

This clonotype was recorded at least ten times. V and J are TRBV12-3 or TRBV12-4 and TRBJ1-6; TRBD1 agrees at 8 bases. The CDR3 totals 16 residues. V dropped 5 bases and J dropped 0; count of bases not matched to a gene: 3. Here the CDR3 reads CASSRQGSSYNSPLHF. The CDR3 DNA reads as TGTGCCAGCAGTCGACAGGGGAGCTCCTATAATTCACCCCTCCACTTT.

As for this clonotype: One junction end disagrees with the germline gene, perhaps due to a read error. V gene TRBV28 combines with J gene TRBJ1-2; no clear D gene. Per germline, CDR1 MDHEN and CDR2 SYDVKM. This CDR3 is 12 amino acids long. DNA of the CDR3: TGTGCCGGCAGTTTAAAGGGCTATGGCTACACCTTC. Its protein is CAGSLKGYGYTF.

This clonotype was counted many times. V gene TRBV7-2 combines with J gene TRBJ2-7; weak D call: TRBD2 (5 bases). Trimming shortened V by 4 bases and J by 1 base, and 8 bases separated the two germline ends. The CDR3 has 13 residues. Germline CDR1 SGHTA, CDR2 FQGNSA. CDR3 sequence: CASSSAESYEQYF. In nucleotides, the CDR3 is TGTGCCAGCAGCTCAGCGGAATCCTACGAGCAGTACTTC.

This clonotype has at least ten counts. This chain uses TRBV9 with TRBJ2-1, with 13 bases identical to TRBD2. Per germline, CDR1 SGDLS and CDR2 YYNGEE. Trimming at V came to 3 bases and at J to 0 bases, leaving 12 bases not matched to a gene. The CDR3 runs 20 residues. CDR3 sequence reads: CASSAAPTSGGPSSYNEQFF. CDR3 in DNA: TGTGCCAGCAGCGCGGCCCCGACTAGCGGGGGGCCGAGCTCCTACAATGAGCAGTTCTTC.

To note about this clonotype: Just one base apart from a much larger clone, this may be a read error. The chain links TRBV5-1 to TRBJ2-4, with a tentative D call TRBD1 (6 bases). The J call may be faulty, since TRBJ2-7 better matches the DNA end. This CDR3 has 13 residues. CDR1 is SGHRS, CDR2 YFSETQ, per germline. For the CDR3, the DNA is TGCGCCAGCAGCTCGGACAGCGTAGGCGAGCAGTACTTC. It yields the protein CASSSDSVGEQYF.

This clonotype was picked up many times. The genes are TRBV24-1 and TRBJ2-3, with 7 bases fitting TRBD1. Germline V gene lookup returns CDR1 KGHDR and CDR2 SFDVKD. This CDR3 spans 16 amino acids. V lost 3 bases to trimming and J lost 2 bases; unmatched junction nucleotides: 7. The CDR3 region is CATSDPARGTTDTQYF. The CDR3 DNA reads TGTGCCACCAGTGATCCCGCCAGGGGGACCACAGATACGCAGTATTTT.

This clonotype was observed many times. The chain links TRBV20-1 to TRBJ2-5; 9 bases match TRBD1. Germline-derived CDR1 and CDR2 are DFQATT and SNEGSKA (reference sequence). V gave up 1 base and J gave up 5 bases; unmatched junction bases: 2. The CDR3 is 13 amino acids. The CDR3 DNA reads TGCAGTGCTAGAGGCGGGACAGGGGAGACCCAGTACTTC. The encoded protein is CSARGGTGETQYF.

The chain combines TRBV11-3 with TRBJ2-1, with 12 positions matching TRBD2. Looked up from germline, CDR1 is SGHNT and CDR2 is YENEEA. This CDR3 is built from 19 residues. V shed 1 base and J 4 bases; nucleotides not matched to a gene: 11. CDR3 sequence (DNA): TGTGCCAGCAGCTTAGCGACTAGCGGGGGTTTCGTGGTTTACAATGAGCAGTTCTTC. Translating it yields CASSLATSGGFVVYNEQFF. The full variable domain, in which reference TRBV11-3 and TRBJ2-1 provide the parts outside the CDR3, is EAGVVQSPRYKIIEKKQPVAFWCNPISGHNTLYWYLQNLGQGPELLIRYENEEAVDDSQLPKDRFSAERLKGVDSTLKIQPAELGDSAVYLCASSLATSGGFVVYNEQFFGPGTRLTVL.

This clonotype came up many times. This chain links TRBV27 with TRBJ1-4, with D unresolved. The CDR3 runs to 14 residues. Germline V gives CDR1 MNHEY, CDR2 SMNVEV (reference sequence). V lost 2 bases to trimming and J lost 3 bases, with 7 bases between them. The CDR3 protein is CASSLMGSNEKLFF. The CDR3 coding sequence is TGTGCCAGCAGTTTAATGGGGTCTAATGAAAAACTGTTTTTT.

There are many counts of this clonotype. The chain recombines TRBV20-1 with TRBJ2-3; D gene unclear. V shed 0 bases and J shed 9 bases, with 13 bases lying between them. This CDR3 contains 13 residues. The germline gives CDR1 DFQATT, CDR2 SNEGSKA (reference sequence). The CDR3, as DNA: TGCAGTGCTAGAGATCTCAGCCTAGTCACGCAGTATTTT. This translates into CSARDLSLVTQYF.

This chain links TRBV7-2 with TRBJ1-5; D gene unclear. The CDR3 contains 15 residues. CDR1 and CDR2 from the germline V gene are SGHTA and FQGNSA. The V and J ends lost 1 base and 3 bases respectively, with 10 bases between them. In DNA form, the CDR3 reads TGTGCCAGCAGCTTAGAGGGCAGCTTCAATCAGCCCCAGCATTTT. Its translation: CASSLEGSFNQPQHF.

With regard to this clonotype: A much more abundant neighbour one base away suggests this may be a read error. This chain uses TRBV7-2 with TRBJ1-5; D remains ambiguous. The V gene's germline CDR1 is SGHTA and CDR2 FQGNSA. This CDR3 is built from 13 residues. Trimming shortened V by 3 bases and J by 7 bases, and 10 bases separated the two germline ends. CDR3 region: CASSLRVKQPQHF. CDR3 nucleotides: TGTGCCAGCAGCTTGAGGGTAAAGCAGCCCCAGCATTTT.

This clonotype has more than one count but fewer than ten. This chain uses TRBV6-2 or TRBV6-3 with TRBJ2-1, with TRBD2 matching 7 bases. J lost 10 bases, V lost 6 bases, and 15 bases had no gene match. The CDR3 runs to 15 residues. Germline assignment: CDR1 MNHEY and CDR2 SVGEGT. As DNA, the CDR3 is TGTGCCAGCAGAGGAGTCGGCGGGGGTCCGCGGGAGCAGTTCTTC. As protein: CASRGVGGGPREQFF.

Note on this clonotype: One base away lies a much larger clone, so this may be a sequencing read error. The chain links TRBV6-2 or TRBV6-3 to TRBJ1-2, with D possibly being TRBD1 (5 bases). Per the germline V gene, CDR1 is MNHEY and CDR2 is SVGEGT. This CDR3 comprises 15 residues. Trimming shortened V by 2 bases and J by 4 bases, and 14 bases separated the two germline ends. For the CDR3, the DNA is TGTGCCAGCAGTTACGGTCTGCGGGGGACCTATGGCTACACCTTC. This translates into CASSYGLRGTYGYTF.

The CDR3 coding sequence is TGCGCCAGCAGCAACCCAGGTGGGGCAGGCAACAATGAGCAGTTCTTC. It codes for CASSNPGGAGNNEQFF. This rearrangement joins TRBV5-1 to TRBJ2-1, with D perhaps matching TRBD1 (5 bases). V gave up 4 bases and J gave up 5 bases, with 19 bases separating them. Germline values: CDR1 SGHRS, CDR2 YFSETQ. CDR3 length: 16 amino acids.

This clonotype appeared many times. The V call is TRBV4-3, the J call TRBJ2-5, with a possible D match to TRBD2 (6 bases). The CDR3 runs to 14 residues. V dropped 0 bases and J dropped 5 bases, with 10 bases sitting between them. The V gene's germline CDR1 is LGHNA and CDR2 YSLEER. CDR3 loop: CASSQDLGRETQYF. The CDR3 DNA sequence: TGCGCCAGCAGCCAAGATCTGGGGAGGGAGACCCAGTACTTC.

The V call is TRBV15, the J call TRBJ2-1; D gene unclear. Germline V gene sequence: CDR1 LNHNV, CDR2 YYDKDF (reference sequence). Trimming removed 6 bases from V and 5 bases from J, with 8 bases in between. This CDR3 spans 12 amino acids. The CDR3: CATRWGNNEQFF. Written as DNA, the CDR3 is TGTGCCACCAGGTGGGGAAACAATGAGCAGTTCTTC.

This clonotype was seen many times. The chain has TRBV7-9 and TRBJ2-3, with D tentatively TRBD2 (7 bases). The germline V and J ends were trimmed by 5 bases and 7 bases, with 19 bases remaining between them. The CDR3 contains 15 residues. Germline CDR1 reads SEHNR; CDR2 reads FQNEAQ (reference sequence). Here the CDR3 DNA reads TGTGCCAGCAGCGCCCGTTTGGGGGGGGGCCATACGCAGTATTTT. Translating gives CASSARLGGGHTQYF.